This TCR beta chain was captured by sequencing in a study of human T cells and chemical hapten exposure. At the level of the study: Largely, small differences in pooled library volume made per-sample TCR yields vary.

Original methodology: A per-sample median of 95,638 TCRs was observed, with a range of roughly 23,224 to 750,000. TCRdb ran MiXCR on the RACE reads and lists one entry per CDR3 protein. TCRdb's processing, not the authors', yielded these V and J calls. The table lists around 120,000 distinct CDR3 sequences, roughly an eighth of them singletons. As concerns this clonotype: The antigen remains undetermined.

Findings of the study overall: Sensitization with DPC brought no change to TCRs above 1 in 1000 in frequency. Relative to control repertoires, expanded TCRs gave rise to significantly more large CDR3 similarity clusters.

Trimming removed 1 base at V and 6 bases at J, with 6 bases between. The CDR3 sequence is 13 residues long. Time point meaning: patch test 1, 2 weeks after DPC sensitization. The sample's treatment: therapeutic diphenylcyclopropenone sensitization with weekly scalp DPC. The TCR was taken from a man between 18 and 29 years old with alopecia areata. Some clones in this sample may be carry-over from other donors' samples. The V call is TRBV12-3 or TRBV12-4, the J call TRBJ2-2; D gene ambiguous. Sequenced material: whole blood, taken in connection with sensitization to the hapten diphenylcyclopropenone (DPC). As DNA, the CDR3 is TGTGCCAGCAGTTTAGAGCTTCCCGGGGAGCTGTTTTTT. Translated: CASSLELPGELFF.